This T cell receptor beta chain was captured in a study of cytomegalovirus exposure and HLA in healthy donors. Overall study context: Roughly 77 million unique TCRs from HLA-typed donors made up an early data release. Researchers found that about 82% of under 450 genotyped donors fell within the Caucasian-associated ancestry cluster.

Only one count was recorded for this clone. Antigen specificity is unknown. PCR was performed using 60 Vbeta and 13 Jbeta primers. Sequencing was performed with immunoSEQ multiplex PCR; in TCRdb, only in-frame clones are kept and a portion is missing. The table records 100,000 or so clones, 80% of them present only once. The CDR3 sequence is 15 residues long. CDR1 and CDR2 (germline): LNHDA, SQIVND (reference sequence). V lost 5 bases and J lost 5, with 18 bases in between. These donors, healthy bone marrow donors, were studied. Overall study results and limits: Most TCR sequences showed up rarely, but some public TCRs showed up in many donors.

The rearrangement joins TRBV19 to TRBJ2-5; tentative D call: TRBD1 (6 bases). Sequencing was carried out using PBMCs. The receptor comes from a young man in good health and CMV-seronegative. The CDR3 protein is CASSSALARGETQYF. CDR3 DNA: TGTGCCAGTAGTTCTGCCTTAGCCAGGGGTGAGACCCAGTACTTC.